The following is a T cell receptor (beta chain) sequence with its context. The antigen is undetermined. The CDR3 contains 13 residues. The germline V and J ends were trimmed by 2 bases and 3 bases, with 8 bases remaining between them. CDR1 is WNHNN, CDR2 SYGVQD, per germline (reference sequence). Sequencing was performed with immunoSEQ multiplex PCR; in TCRdb, only in-frame clones are kept and a portion is missing. The sample has some 86,000 clones, roughly nine tenths seen once; the top ten hold over 0.08%. The data belong to a study of graft-versus-host responses after intestinal transplantation. V is TRBV10-1 and J is TRBJ2-7; a weak D match, TRBD1 (6 bases). The TCR sequence derives from a human donor who received an intestinal transplant. The material was unstimulated CD4+ T cells sorted from spleen or lymph node cells, obtained before intestinal transplant. This CDR3 is CASSEVTGYEQYF. The CDR3 region has the DNA TGCGCCAGCAGTGAGGTGACAGGCTACGAGCAGTACTTC.